Sequencing of this T cell receptor beta chain was carried out in a study of Graves' ophthalmopathy and Graves' hyperthyroidism. This clonotype came up many times. The authors amplified TCR beta CDR3 regions, and they did so from RNA transcripts for repertoire sequencing. Second-round multiplex PCR came after first-round RT-PCR with HTBI primers. From the multiplex PCR reads, TCRdb called clonotypes with MiXCR, one entry per CDR3 protein. The data contain about 370,000 distinct CDR3 sequences, about a sixth of them seen just once; the ten biggest clones take up 2% to 2.5%. Hyperthyroidism qualified as stable when ophthalmopathy did not develop within 18 months of follow-up. Out of roughly 9.3 ml of fresh peripheral blood, PBMCs were obtained. V lost 2 bases and J lost 3, with 17 bases in between. The CDR3 loop spans 16 amino acids.

The chain joins TRBV12-3 or TRBV12-4 to TRBJ2-7, with D maybe TRBD2 (6 bases). The receptor was derived from an adult woman with stable Graves' hyperthyroidism. The sequenced material came from peripheral blood. CDR3 sequence: CASSLRDCGRFYEQYF. The CDR3, as DNA: TGTGCCAGCAGTTTAAGGGACTGCGGGCGGTTCTACGAGCAGTACTTC.